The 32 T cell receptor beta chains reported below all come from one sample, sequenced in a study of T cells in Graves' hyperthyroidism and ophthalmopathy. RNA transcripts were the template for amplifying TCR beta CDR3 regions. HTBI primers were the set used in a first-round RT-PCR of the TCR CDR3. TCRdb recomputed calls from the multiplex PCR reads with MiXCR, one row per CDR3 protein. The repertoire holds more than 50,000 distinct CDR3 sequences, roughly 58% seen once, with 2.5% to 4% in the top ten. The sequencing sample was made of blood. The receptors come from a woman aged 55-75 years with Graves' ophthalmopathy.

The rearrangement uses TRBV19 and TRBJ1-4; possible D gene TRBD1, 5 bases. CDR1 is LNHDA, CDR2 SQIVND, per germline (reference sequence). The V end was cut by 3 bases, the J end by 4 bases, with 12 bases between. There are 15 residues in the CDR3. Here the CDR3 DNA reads TGTGCCAGTAGTATTAAAGGGACGGTTAATGAAAAACTGTTTTTT. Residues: CASSIKGTVNEKLFF.

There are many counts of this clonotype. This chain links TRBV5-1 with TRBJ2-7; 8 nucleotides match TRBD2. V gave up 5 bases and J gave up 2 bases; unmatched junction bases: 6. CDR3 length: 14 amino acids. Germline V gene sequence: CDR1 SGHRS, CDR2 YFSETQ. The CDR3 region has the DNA TGCGCCAGCAGGGCGGGAGGAACAACCTACGAGCAGTACTTC. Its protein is CASRAGGTTYEQYF.

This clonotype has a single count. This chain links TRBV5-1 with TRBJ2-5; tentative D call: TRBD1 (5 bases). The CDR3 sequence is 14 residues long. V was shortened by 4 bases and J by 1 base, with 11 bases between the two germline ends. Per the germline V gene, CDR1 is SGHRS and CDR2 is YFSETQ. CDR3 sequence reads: CASSVGHTQETQYF. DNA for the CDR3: TGCGCCAGCAGCGTAGGACATACCCAAGAGACCCAGTACTTC.

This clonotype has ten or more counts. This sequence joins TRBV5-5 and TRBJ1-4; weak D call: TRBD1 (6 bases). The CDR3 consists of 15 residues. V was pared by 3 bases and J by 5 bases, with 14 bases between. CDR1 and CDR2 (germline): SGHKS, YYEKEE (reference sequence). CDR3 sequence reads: CASSSGETGNEKLFF. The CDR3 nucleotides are TGTGCCAGCAGCTCCGGGGAAACAGGGAATGAAAAACTGTTTTTT. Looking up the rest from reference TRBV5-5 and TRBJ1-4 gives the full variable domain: DAGVTQSPTHLIKTRGQQVTLRCSPISGHKSVSWYQQVLGQGPQFIFQYYEKEERGRGNFPDRFSARQFPNYSSELNVNALLLGDSALYLCASSSGETGNEKLFFGSGTQLSVL.

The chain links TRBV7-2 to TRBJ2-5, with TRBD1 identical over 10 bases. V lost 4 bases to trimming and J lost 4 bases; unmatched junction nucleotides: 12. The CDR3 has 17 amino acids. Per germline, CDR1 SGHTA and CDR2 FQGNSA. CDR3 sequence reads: CASSSEGGTGVVETQYF. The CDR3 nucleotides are TGTGCCAGCAGCTCAGAGGGAGGGACAGGGGTAGTAGAGACCCAGTACTTC.

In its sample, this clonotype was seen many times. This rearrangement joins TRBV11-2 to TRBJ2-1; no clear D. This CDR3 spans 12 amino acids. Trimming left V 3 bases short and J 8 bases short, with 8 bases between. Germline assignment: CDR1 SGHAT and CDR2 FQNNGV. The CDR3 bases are TGTGCCAGCAGCTTGATGGGGTATGAGCAGTTCTTC. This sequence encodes CASSLMGYEQFF. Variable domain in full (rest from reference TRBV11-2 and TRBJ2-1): EAGVAQSPRYKIIEKRQSVAFWCNPISGHATLYWYQQILGQGPKLLIQFQNNGVVDDSQLPKDRFSAERLKGVDSTLKIQPAKLEDSAVYLCASSLMGYEQFFGPGTRLTVL.

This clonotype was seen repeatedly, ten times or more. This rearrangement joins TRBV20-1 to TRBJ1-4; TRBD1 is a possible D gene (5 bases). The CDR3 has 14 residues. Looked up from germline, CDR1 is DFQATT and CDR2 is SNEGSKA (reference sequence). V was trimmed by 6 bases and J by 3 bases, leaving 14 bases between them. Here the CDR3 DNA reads TGCAGTGCGCTACAGGCTGGCGCTAATGAAAAACTGTTTTTT. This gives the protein CSALQAGANEKLFF.

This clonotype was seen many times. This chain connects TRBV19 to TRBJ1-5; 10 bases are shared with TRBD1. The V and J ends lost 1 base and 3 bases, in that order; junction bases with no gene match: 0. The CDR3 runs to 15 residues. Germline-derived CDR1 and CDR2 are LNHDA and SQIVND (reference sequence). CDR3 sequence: CASSIGQGANQPQHF. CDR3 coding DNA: TGTGCCAGTAGTATAGGACAGGGGGCCAATCAGCCCCAGCATTTT.

CDR3 nucleotides: TGTGCCAGCAGTATGACAGGTGCCGCGCTTTACGAGCAGTACTTC. Translated, it gives CASSMTGAALYEQYF. V is TRBV28 and J is TRBJ2-7; TRBD1 might be the D (6 bases). Germline loops: CDR1 MDHEN, CDR2 SYDVKM. V lost 5 bases to trimming and J lost 4 bases, with 18 bases between them. The CDR3 has 15 amino acids. The full variable domain, completed using reference TRBV28 and TRBJ2-7, is DVKVTQSSRYLVKRTGEKVFLECVQDMDHENMFWYRQDPGLGLRLIYFSYDVKMKEKGDIPEGYSVSREKKERFSLILESASTNQTSMYLCASSMTGAALYEQYFGPGTRLTVT.

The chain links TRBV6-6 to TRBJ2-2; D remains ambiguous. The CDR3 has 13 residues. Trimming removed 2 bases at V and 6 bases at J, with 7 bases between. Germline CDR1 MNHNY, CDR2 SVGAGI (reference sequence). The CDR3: CASSYIGAGELFF. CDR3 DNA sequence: TGTGCCAGCAGTTACATTGGGGCCGGGGAGCTGTTTTTT.

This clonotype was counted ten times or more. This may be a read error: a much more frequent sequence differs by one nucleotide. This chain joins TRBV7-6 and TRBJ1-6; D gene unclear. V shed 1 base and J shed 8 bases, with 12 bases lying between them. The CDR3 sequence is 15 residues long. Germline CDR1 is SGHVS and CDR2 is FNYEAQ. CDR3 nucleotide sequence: TGTGCCAGCAGCTTAGATGGGATAGGCCATTCACCCCTCCACTTT. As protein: CASSLDGIGHSPLHF. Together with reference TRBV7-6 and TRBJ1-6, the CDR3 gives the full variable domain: GAGVSQSPRYKVTKRGQDVALRCDPISGHVSLYWYRQALGQGPEFLTYFNYEAQQDKSGLPNDRFSAERPEGSISTLTIQRTEQRDSAMYRCASSLDGIGHSPLHFGNGTRLTVT.

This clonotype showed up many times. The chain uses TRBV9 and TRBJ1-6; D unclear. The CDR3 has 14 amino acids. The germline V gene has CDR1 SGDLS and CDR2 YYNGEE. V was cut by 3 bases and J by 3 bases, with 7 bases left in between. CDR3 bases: TGTGCCAGCAGCGAACAGAGCTATAATTCACCCCTCCACTTT. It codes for CASSEQSYNSPLHF. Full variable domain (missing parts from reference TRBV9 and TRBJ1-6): DSGVTQTPKHLITATGQRVTLRCSPRSGDLSVYWYQQSLDQGLQFLIQYYNGEERAKGNILERFSAQQFPDLHSELNLSSLELGDSALYFCASSEQSYNSPLHFGNGTRLTVT.

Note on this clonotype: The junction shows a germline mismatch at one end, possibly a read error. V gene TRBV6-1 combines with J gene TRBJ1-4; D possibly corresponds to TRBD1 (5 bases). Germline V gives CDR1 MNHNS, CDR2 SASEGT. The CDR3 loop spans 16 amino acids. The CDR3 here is CAGSIGQGGENEKLFF. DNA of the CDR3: TGTGCCGGCAGTATAGGACAAGGTGGGGAAAATGAAAAACTGTTTTTT.

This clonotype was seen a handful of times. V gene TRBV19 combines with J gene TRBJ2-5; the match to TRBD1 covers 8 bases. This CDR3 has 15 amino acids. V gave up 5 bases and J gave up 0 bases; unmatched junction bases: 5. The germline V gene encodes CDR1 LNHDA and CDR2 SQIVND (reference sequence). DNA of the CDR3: TGTGCCAGTAGTTGGGGGACAGGTGACCAAGAGACCCAGTACTTC. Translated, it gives CASSWGTGDQETQYF.

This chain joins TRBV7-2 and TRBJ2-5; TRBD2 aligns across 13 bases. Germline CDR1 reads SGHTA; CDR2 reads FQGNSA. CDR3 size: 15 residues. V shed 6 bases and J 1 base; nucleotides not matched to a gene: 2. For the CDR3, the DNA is TGTGCCAGCAGGACTAGCGGGGGGTCCCAAGAGACCCAGTACTTC. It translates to CASRTSGGSQETQYF. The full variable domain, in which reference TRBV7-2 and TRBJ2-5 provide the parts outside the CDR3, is GAGVSQSPSNKVTEKGKDVELRCDPISGHTALYWYRQSLGQGLEFLIYFQGNSAPDKSGLPSDRFSAERTGGSVSTLTIQRTQQEDSAVYLCASRTSGGSQETQYFGPGTRLLVL.

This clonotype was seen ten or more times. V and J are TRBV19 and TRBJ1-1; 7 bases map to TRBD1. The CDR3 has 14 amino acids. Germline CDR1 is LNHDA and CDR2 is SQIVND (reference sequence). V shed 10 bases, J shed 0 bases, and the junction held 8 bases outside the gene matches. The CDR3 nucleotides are TGTGCCACCGCTAAGGGACAGATGAACACTGAAGCTTTCTTT. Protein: CATAKGQMNTEAFF. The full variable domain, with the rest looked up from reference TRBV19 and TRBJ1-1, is DGGITQSPKYLFRKEGQNVTLSCEQNLNHDAMYWYRQDPGQGLRLIYYSQIVNDFQKGDIAEGYSVSREKKESFPLTVTSAQKNPTAFYLCATAKGQMNTEAFFGQGTRLTVV.

The CDR3 DNA is TGTGCCAGCAGTACTGGGTTTCAAGAGACCCAGTACTTC. It is translated as CASSTGFQETQYF. The genes are TRBV12-3 or TRBV12-4 and TRBJ2-5; D remains unclear. The V end was cut by 5 bases, the J end by 2 bases, with 9 bases between. The CDR3 runs 13 residues.

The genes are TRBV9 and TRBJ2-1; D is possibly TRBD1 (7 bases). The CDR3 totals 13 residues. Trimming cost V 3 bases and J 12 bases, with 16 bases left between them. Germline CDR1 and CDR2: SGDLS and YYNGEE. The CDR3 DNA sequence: TGTGCCAGCAGCGCAAGGGGGCAGGGAGGGCAGTTCTTC. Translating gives CASSARGQGGQFF.

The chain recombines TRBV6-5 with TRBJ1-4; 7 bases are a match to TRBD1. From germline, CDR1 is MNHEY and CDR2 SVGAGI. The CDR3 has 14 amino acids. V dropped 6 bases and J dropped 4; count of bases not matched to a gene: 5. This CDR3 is CASRRRQGNEKLFF. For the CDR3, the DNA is TGTGCCAGCAGGCGACGACAGGGTAATGAAAAACTGTTTTTT.

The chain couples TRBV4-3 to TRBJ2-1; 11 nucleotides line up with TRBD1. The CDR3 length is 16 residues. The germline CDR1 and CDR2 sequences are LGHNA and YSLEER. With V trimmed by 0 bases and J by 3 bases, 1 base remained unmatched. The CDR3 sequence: CASSQEGTGGYNEQFF. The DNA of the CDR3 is TGCGCCAGCAGCCAAGAGGGGACAGGGGGCTACAATGAGCAGTTCTTC.

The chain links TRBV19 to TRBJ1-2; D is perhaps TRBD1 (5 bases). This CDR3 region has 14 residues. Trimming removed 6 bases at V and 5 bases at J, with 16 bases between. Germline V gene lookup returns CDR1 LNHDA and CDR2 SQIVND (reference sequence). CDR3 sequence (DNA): TGTGCCAGTAGCAGGGATTTCTCCTCATATGGCTACACCTTC. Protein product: CASSRDFSSYGYTF.

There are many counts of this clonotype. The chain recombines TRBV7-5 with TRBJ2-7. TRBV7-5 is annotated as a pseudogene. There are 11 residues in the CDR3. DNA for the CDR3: TGTGCCAGAAGCTTTTCCTACGAGCAGTACTTC. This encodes CARSFSYEQYF.

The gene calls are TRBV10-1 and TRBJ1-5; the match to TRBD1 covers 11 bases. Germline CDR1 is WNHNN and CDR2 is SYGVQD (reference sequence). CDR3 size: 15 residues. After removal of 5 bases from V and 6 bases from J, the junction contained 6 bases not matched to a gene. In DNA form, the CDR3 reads TGCGCCAGCAGTTTGAGGGACAGGGGGGTTCAGCCCCAGCATTTT. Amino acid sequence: CASSLRDRGVQPQHF.

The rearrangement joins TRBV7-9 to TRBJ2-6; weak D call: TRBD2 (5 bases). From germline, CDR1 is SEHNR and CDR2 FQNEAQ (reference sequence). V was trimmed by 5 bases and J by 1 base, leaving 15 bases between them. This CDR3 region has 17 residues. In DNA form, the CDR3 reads TGTGCCAGCAGCACTACCGTGGACTTATCTGGGGCCAACGTCCTGACTTTC. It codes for CASSTTVDLSGANVLTF.

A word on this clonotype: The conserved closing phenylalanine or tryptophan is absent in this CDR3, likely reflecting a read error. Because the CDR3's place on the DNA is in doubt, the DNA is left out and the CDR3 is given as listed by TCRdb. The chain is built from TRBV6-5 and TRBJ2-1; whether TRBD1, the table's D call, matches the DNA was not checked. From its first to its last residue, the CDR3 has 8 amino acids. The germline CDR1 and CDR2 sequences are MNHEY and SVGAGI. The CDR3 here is CASSYKDT.

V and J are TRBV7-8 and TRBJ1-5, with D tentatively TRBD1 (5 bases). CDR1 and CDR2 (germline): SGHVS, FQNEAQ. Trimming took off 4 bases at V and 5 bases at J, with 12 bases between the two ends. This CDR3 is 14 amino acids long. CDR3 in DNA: TGTGCCAGCAGCTCAGACAGTCGCGATCAGCCCCAGCATTTT. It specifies CASSSDSRDQPQHF.

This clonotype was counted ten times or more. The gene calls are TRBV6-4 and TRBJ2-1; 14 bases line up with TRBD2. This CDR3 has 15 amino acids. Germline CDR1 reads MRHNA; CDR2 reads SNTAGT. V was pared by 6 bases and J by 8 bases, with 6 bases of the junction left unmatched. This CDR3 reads CASRTSGGASDEQFF. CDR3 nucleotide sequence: TGTGCCAGCAGGACTAGCGGGGGGGCCTCGGATGAGCAGTTCTTC.

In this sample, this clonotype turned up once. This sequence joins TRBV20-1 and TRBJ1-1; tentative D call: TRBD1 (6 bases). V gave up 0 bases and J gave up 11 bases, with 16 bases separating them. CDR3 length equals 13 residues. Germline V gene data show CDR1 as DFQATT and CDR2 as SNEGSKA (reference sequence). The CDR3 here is CSARDTQGQGAFF. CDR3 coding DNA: TGCAGTGCTAGAGATACCCAGGGACAAGGGGCTTTCTTT.

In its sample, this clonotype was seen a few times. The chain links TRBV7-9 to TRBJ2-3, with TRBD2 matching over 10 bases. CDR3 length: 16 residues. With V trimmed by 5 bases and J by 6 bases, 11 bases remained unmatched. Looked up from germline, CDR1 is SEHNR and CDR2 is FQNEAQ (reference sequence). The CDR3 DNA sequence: TGTGCCAGCAGCCCAGGGACTAGCGCCGCCGATGATACGCAGTATTTT. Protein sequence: CASSPGTSAADDTQYF.

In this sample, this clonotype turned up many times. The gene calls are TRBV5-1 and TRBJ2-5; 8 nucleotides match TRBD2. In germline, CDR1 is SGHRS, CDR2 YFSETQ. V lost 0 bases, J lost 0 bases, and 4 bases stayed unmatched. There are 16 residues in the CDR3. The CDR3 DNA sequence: TGCGCCAGCAGCTTGGGTCGGGGGGGTAACCAAGAGACCCAGTACTTC. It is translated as CASSLGRGGNQETQYF.

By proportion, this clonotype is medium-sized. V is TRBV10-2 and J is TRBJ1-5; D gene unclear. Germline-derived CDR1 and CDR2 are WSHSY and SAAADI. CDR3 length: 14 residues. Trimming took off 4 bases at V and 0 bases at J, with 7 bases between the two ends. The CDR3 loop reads CASSASDSNQPQHF. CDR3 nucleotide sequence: TGCGCCAGCAGTGCTTCAGATAGCAATCAGCCCCAGCATTTT.

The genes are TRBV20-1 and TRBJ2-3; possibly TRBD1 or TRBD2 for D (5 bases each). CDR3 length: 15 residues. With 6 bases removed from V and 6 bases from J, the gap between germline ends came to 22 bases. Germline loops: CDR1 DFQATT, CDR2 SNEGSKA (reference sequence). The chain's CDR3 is CSAQGPAETRDTQYF. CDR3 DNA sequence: TGCAGTGCCCAGGGACCAGCGGAGACGAGGGATACGCAGTATTTT.